These T cell receptor beta chains were read from a single sample in a study of cytomegalovirus exposure and HLA in healthy donors. Produced via immunoSEQ multiplex PCR; TCRdb's table is partial and in-frame only. This table holds 50,000 or so clones. Input material: PBMCs. The source is a woman in her sixties or seventies in good health and CMV-seropositive. Both conserved end residues are part of each CDR3. The order of the fields is D gene, V gene, J gene, CDR3 protein, CDR3 DNA. The D gene is left open where the match is weak.

TRBD1	TRBV7-2	TRBJ1-2	CASSPAGGGSYGYTF	TGTGCCAGCAGCCCCGCAGGGGGAGGAAGCTATGGCTACACCTTC
.	TRBV9	TRBJ2-2	CASSVANSGNTGELFF	TGTGCCAGCAGCGTAGCCAACAGTGGGAACACCGGGGAGCTGTTTTTT
TRBD1	TRBV7-9	TRBJ2-7	CASRPGQSSYEQYF	TGTGCCAGCAGGCCGGGACAGAGCTCCTACGAGCAGTACTTC
.	TRBV6-4	TRBJ2-3	CASSGTRGGADTQYF	TGTGCCAGCAGTGGGACTAGGGGGGGGGCCGATACGCAGTATTTT
TRBD1	TRBV13	TRBJ1-2	CASSPGTGLSNYGYTF	TGTGCCAGCAGCCCCGGGACAGGCCTATCTAACTATGGCTACACCTTC
.	TRBV6-4	TRBJ2-1	CASSDPGSRGSQFF	TGTGCCAGCAGTGACCCCGGGTCTAGAGGCTCCCAGTTCTTC
.	TRBV4-1	TRBJ2-3	CASSQQTSLETDTQYF	TGCGCCAGCAGCCAACAGACTAGTCTAGAAACAGATACGCAGTATTTT
.	TRBV13	TRBJ2-7	CASSTERGTYEQYF	TGTGCCAGCAGCACCGAAAGGGGCACCTACGAGCAGTACTTC
TRBD2	TRBV7-9	TRBJ2-3	CASSPSQTSGGRDTQYF	TGTGCCAGCAGCCCCAGTCAAACTAGCGGGGGGCGAGATACGCAGTATTTT
TRBD2	TRBV2	TRBJ2-1	CASSVPSGGGRDEQFF	TGTGCCAGCAGTGTTCCTAGCGGGGGAGGCCGGGATGAGCAGTTCTTC
.	TRBV4-1	TRBJ1-1	CASSQGRSDTGMNTEAFF	TGCGCCAGCAGCCAAGGAAGGAGCGATACAGGGATGAACACTGAAGCTTTCTTT
.	TRBV28	TRBJ1-2	CASSSSDRRNYGYTF	TGTGCCAGCAGTTCCTCCGACAGGAGGAACTATGGCTACACCTTC
TRBD1	TRBV5-1	TRBJ1-6	CASSSGTGYPGFNNSPLHF	TGCGCCAGCAGCTCGGGGACAGGGTACCCGGGATTTAATAATTCACCCCTCCACTTT
.	TRBV7-9	TRBJ1-6	CASSASGSWDSPLHF	TGTGCCAGCAGCGCCTCCGGGTCTTGGGATTCACCCCTCCACTTT
TRBD1	TRBV7-7	TRBJ2-5	CASSRQGKETQYF	TGTGCTAGCAGCAGACAGGGCAAAGAGACCCAGTACTTC
TRBD1	TRBV18	TRBJ2-7	CASSQGTVYYEQYF	TGTGCCAGCTCTCAAGGGACAGTCTACTACGAGCAGTACTTC
.	TRBV29-1	TRBJ1-3	CSVTGSTGNTIYF	TGCAGCGTTACAGGGTCTACTGGAAACACCATATATTTT
TRBD1	TRBV28	TRBJ1-4	CASRGTGAYEKLFF	TGTGCCAGCAGGGGGACAGGGGCCTATGAAAAACTGTTTTTT
TRBD2	TRBV4-3	TRBJ2-3	CASSQDLGLAQSTDTQYF	TGCGCCAGCAGCCAAGATCTCGGACTAGCGCAAAGCACAGATACGCAGTATTTT
.	TRBV5-6	TRBJ2-3	CASSLNGRITDTQYF	TGTGCCAGCAGTTTGAATGGGCGTATCACAGATACGCAGTATTTT
TRBD2	TRBV2	TRBJ2-5	CASTQERGPQETQYF	TGTGCCAGCACCCAAGAGCGGGGGCCGCAAGAGACCCAGTACTTC
TRBD1	TRBV27	TRBJ1-2	CASSLGTGYGYTF	TGTGCCAGCAGTTTAGGGACAGGGTATGGCTACACCTTC
TRBD1	TRBV27	TRBJ2-4	CASSSPGQGKNIQYF	TGTGCCAGCAGCTCCCCCGGACAGGGGAAAAACATTCAGTACTTC
.	TRBV10-2	TRBJ2-3	CASLTGRNTDKQYF	TGCGCCAGCCTTACGGGGAGGAACACAGATAAGCAGTATTTT
TRBD2	TRBV5-8	TRBJ2-1	CASIPLAGDYNEQFF	TGTGCCAGCATCCCCCTAGCGGGGGACTACAATGAGCAGTTCTTC
TRBD1	TRBV18	TRBJ1-2	CASSQGQTNYGYTF	TGTGCCAGCTCACAGGGACAGACTAACTATGGCTACACCTTC
.	TRBV5-1	TRBJ1-1	CASSLADPRQSHYTEAFF	TGCGCCAGCAGCTTGGCCGACCCGCGACAGAGCCACTACACTGAAGCTTTCTTT
TRBD2	TRBV18	TRBJ2-3	CASSPSGLLLDTQYF	TGTGCCAGCTCCCCATCGGGACTACTACTGGATACGCAGTATTTT
.	TRBV7-9	TRBJ2-1	CASSPRRDGGNEQFF	TGTGCCAGCAGCCCCCGGCGGGACGGTGGGAATGAGCAGTTCTTC
.	TRBV5-1	TRBJ2-7	CASNLGGNSYEQYF	TGCGCCAGCAACCTGGGAGGAAATTCCTACGAGCAGTACTTC
.	TRBV5-6	TRBJ1-2	CASSSWGTLIANYGYTF	TGTGCCAGCAGCTCGTGGGGGACACTAATAGCTAACTATGGCTACACCTTC
TRBD2	TRBV5-1	TRBJ2-3	CASSRGLAGSTDTQYF	TGCGCCAGCAGCCGGGGACTAGCGGGGAGCACAGATACGCAGTATTTT
TRBD1	TRBV4-1	TRBJ2-1	CASSPRGDRAYNEQFF	TGCGCCAGCAGCCCACGAGGGGACAGGGCCTACAATGAGCAGTTCTTC
TRBD2	TRBV29-1	TRBJ2-3	CSVARLAGGRTDTQYF	TGCAGCGTTGCCCGGCTAGCGGGGGGCCGGACAGATACGCAGTATTTT
TRBD2	TRBV7-6	TRBJ2-7	CASSPSGGAYEQYF	TGTGCCAGCAGCCCTAGTGGGGGGGCCTACGAGCAGTACTTC
TRBD2	TRBV18	TRBJ2-5	CASSPPSGGATQYF	TGTGCCAGCTCACCTCCCAGCGGGGGTGCGACCCAGTACTTC
TRBD2	TRBV2	TRBJ2-7	CASSDGEAGSYEQYF	TGTGCCAGCAGTGATGGAGAAGCGGGGTCCTACGAGCAGTACTTC
TRBD1	TRBV5-4	TRBJ2-3	CASSLGGTGGVDTQYF	TGTGCCAGCAGCTTGGGCGGGACAGGGGGCGTTGATACGCAGTATTTT
TRBD1	TRBV5-1	TRBJ1-4	CASSLGTGLNEKLFF	TGCGCCAGCAGCCTAGGGACAGGTTTAAATGAAAAACTGTTTTTT
TRBD1	TRBV6-5	TRBJ1-1	CASISPERGLTEAFF	TGTGCCAGCATTTCGCCGGAAAGGGGGCTTACTGAAGCTTTCTTT
.	TRBV5-1	TRBJ1-2	CASSLAEGAYGYTF	TGCGCCAGCAGCTTGGCCGAAGGGGCGTATGGCTACACCTTC
TRBD1	TRBV5-6	TRBJ2-7	CASSTGQGQLTEQYF	TGTGCCAGCAGCACCGGACAGGGACAGCTAACGGAGCAGTACTTC
TRBD1	TRBV2	TRBJ1-2	CASTGGTGGDYGYTF	TGTGCCAGCACCGGAGGGACAGGGGGGGACTATGGCTACACCTTC
TRBD1	TRBV19	TRBJ2-7	CASSMGQGPNYEQYF	TGTGCCAGTAGTATGGGACAGGGACCAAACTACGAGCAGTACTTC
TRBD1	TRBV2	TRBJ1-1	CASSESGQGWLTEAFF	TGTGCCAGCAGTGAATCGGGACAGGGTTGGCTCACTGAAGCTTTCTTT
TRBD1	TRBV27	TRBJ1-1	CASNPQGKAEAFF	TGTGCCAGCAATCCACAGGGGAAAGCCGAAGCTTTCTTT
.	TRBV4-1	TRBJ2-5	CASSSPDRAGENQYF	TGCGCCAGCAGCTCACCGGACAGGGCGGGGGAGAACCAGTACTTC
TRBD1	TRBV18	TRBJ2-3	CASSPFRDRGPDTQYF	TGTGCCAGCTCCCCATTCCGGGACAGGGGGCCAGATACGCAGTATTTT
.	TRBV7-8	TRBJ2-3	CASSPRGGDFADTQYF	TGTGCCAGCAGCCCCCGTGGGGGCGATTTCGCAGATACGCAGTATTTT
TRBD1	TRBV7-9	TRBJ2-2	CASSPRDRGRITGELFF	TGTGCCAGCAGCCCCCGGGACAGGGGGCGCATCACCGGGGAGCTGTTTTTT
.	TRBV7-9	TRBJ1-3	CASSSRPRDTYSGNTIYF	TGTGCCAGCAGCTCCCGTCCCCGGGACACCTACTCTGGAAACACCATATATTTT
TRBD1	TRBV5-6	TRBJ1-4	CASSAGTGRYKFEKLFF	TGTGCCAGCAGCGCCGGGACAGGGAGGTACAAGTTTGAAAAACTGTTTTTT
TRBD1	TRBV14	TRBJ1-2	CASRRTGTLYGYTF	TGTGCCAGCAGGCGGACAGGGACACTCTATGGCTACACCTTC
TRBD1	TRBV6-1	TRBJ1-4	CASSVSKTGTNEKLFF	TGTGCCAGCAGTGTTTCCAAGACAGGGACTAATGAAAAACTGTTTTTT
.	TRBV28	TRBJ2-7	CASRLTGLLYEQYF	TGTGCCAGCAGACTCACAGGGCTCCTTTACGAGCAGTACTTC
.	TRBV7-9	TRBJ1-5	CASSLTQDNQPQHF	TGTGCCAGCAGCTTGACACAGGACAATCAGCCCCAGCATTTT